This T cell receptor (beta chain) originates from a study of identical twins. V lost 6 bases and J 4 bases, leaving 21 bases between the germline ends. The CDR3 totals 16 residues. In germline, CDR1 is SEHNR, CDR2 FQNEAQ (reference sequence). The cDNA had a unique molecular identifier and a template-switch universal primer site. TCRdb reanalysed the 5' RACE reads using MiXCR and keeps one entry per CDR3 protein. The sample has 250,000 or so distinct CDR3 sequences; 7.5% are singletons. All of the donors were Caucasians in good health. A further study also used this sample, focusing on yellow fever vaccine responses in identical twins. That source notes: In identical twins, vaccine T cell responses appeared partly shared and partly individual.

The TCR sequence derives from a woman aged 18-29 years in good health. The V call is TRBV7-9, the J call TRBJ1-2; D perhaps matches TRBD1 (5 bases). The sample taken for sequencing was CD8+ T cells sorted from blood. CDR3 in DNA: TGTGCCAGCAGTGTCCCCCCCGAACAGGAGACCTATGGCTACACCTTC. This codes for CASSVPPEQETYGYTF.